The 3 T cell receptor beta chains below were found in one sample sequenced in a study of T cell responses to AZD1222 COVID-19 vaccine. Repertoires were generated with immunoSEQ multiplex PCR, while TCRdb's copy carries only in-frame clones and drops some. The repertoire holds some 160,000 clones, with approximately 91% as singletons. The sample in question was peripheral blood, obtained 28 days after the second AZD1222 dose. The receptors here all came from an adult who received the AZD1222 COVID-19 vaccine.

This chain connects TRBV7-9 to TRBJ2-1; 12 bases align to TRBD2. Per germline, CDR1 SEHNR and CDR2 FQNEAQ (reference sequence). J gave up 9 bases and V 0 bases, and 15 bases lay outside the gene matches. This CDR3 contains 19 residues. The CDR3 DNA is TGTGCCAGCAGCTTAGCACTTGGGGGCTTTGGGACTAGCGGGTTTGAGCAGTTCTTC. Its protein product is CASSLALGGFGTSGFEQFF.

The rearrangement links TRBV4-1 to TRBJ2-5, with 7 bases aligning to TRBD2. J gave up 4 bases and V 10 bases, and 9 bases lay outside the gene matches. CDR1 and CDR2 (germline): MGHRA, YSYEKL. The length of the CDR3 is 13 residues. The CDR3 DNA follows: TGCGCCACCTCCCGACTAGCAGGAGAGACCCAGTACTTC. Its protein is CATSRLAGETQYF.

This clone was picked up one time. CDR3 loop: CASSMAGNNYGYTF. DNA of the CDR3: TGTGCCAGTAGTATGGCAGGTAACAACTATGGCTACACCTTC. The chain combines TRBV19 with TRBJ1-2; D remains unclear. Trimming left V 3 bases short and J 2 bases short, with 10 bases between. Germline V gives CDR1 LNHDA, CDR2 SQIVND (reference sequence). The length of the CDR3 is 14 residues.